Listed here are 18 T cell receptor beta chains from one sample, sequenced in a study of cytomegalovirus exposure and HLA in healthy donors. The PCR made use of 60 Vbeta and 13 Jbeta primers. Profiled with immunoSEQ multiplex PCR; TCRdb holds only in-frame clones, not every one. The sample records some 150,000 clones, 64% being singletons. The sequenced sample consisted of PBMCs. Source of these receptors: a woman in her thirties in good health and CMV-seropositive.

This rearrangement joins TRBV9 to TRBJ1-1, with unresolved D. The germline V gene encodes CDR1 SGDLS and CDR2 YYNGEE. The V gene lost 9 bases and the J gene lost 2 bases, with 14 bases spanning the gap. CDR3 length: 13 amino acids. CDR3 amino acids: CATGWQANTEAFF. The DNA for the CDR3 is TGTGCCACAGGTTGGCAGGCTAACACTGAAGCTTTCTTT.

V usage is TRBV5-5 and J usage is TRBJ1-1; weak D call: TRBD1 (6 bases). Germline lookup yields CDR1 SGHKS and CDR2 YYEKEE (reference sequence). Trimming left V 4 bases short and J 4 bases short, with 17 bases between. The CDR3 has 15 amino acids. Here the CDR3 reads CASSGRDRGGTEAFF. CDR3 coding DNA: TGTGCCAGCAGCGGTCGAGACAGAGGGGGCACTGAAGCTTTCTTT.

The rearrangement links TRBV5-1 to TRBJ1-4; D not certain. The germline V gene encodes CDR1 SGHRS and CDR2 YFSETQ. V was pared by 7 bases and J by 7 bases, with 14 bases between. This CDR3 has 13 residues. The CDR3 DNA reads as TGCGCCAGCGCGGGTGGCTGGGGTGAAAAACTGTTTTTT. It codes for CASAGGWGEKLFF.

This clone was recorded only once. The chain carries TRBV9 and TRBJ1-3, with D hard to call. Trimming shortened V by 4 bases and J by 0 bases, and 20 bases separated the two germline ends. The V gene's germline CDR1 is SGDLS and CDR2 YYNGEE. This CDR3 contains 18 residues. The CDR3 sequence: CASSLSSGPGVSGNTIYF. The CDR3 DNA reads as TGTGCCAGCAGCCTTAGTTCAGGACCGGGAGTCTCTGGAAACACCATATATTTT.

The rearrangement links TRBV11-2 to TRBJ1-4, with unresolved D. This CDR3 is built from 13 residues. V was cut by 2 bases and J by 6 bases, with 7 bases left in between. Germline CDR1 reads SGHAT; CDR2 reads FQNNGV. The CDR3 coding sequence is TGTGCCAGCAGCTTATTGCAGGATGAAAAACTGTTTTTT. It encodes CASSLLQDEKLFF.

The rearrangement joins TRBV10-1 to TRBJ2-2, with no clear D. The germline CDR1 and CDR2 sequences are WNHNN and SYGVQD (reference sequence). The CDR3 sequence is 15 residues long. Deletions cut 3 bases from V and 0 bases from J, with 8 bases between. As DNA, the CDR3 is TGCGCCAGCAGTGATCTGTTAACGAACACCGGGGAGCTGTTTTTT. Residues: CASSDLLTNTGELFF.

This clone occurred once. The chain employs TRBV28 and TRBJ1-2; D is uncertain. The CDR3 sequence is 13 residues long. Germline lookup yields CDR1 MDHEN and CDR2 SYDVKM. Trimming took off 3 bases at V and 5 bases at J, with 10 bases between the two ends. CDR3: CASSFRGLYGYTF. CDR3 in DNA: TGTGCCAGCAGTTTTCGTGGCCTGTATGGCTACACCTTC.

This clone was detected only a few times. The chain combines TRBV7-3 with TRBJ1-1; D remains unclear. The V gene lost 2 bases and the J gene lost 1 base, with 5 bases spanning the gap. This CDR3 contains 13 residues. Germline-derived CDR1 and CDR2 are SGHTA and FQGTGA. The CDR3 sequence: CASSLAQNTEAFF. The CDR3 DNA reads TGTGCCAGCAGCTTAGCACAGAACACTGAAGCTTTCTTT.

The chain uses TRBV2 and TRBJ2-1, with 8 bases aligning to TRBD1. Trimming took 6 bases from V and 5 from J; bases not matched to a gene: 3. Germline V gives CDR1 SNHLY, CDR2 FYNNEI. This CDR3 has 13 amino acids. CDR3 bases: TGTGCCAGCAGCGTGACAGGGGACAATGAGCAGTTCTTC. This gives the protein CASSVTGDNEQFF. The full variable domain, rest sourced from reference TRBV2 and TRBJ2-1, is EPEVTQTPSHQVTQMGQEVILRCVPISNHLYFYWYRQILGQKVEFLVSFYNNEISEKSEIFDDQFSVERPDGSNFTLKIRSTKLEDSAMYFCASSVTGDNEQFFGPGTRLTVL.

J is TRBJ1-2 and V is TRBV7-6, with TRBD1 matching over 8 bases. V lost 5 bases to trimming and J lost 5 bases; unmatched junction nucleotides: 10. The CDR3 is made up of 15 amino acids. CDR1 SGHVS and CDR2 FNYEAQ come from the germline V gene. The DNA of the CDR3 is TGTGCCAGCAGCCCCCCCGGGACAGGCCTGTATGGCTACACCTTC. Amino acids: CASSPPGTGLYGYTF.

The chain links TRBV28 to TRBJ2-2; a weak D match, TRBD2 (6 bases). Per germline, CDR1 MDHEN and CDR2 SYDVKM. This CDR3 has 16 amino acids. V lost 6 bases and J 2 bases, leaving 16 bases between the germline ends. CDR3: CASRMRDVVNTGELFF. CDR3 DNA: TGTGCCAGCAGAATGCGGGACGTCGTAAACACCGGGGAGCTGTTTTTT.

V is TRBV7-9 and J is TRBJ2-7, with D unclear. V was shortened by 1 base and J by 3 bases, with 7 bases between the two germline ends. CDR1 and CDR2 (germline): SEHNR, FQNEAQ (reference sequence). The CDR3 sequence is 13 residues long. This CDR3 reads CASSLENGYEQYF. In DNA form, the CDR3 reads TGTGCCAGCAGCTTAGAAAACGGCTACGAGCAGTACTTC.

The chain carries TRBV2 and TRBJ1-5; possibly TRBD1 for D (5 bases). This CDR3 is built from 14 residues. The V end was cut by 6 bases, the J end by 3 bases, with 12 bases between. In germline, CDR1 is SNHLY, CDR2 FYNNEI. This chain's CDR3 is CASRKGLNNQPQHF. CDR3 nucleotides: TGTGCCAGCAGGAAGGGGCTAAACAATCAGCCCCAGCATTTT.

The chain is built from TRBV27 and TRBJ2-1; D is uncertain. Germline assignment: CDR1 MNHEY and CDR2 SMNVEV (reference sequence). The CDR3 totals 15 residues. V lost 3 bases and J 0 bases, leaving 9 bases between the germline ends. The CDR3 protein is CASSLGRSSYNEQFF. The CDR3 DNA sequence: TGTGCCAGCAGTTTGGGCCGTAGCTCCTACAATGAGCAGTTCTTC.

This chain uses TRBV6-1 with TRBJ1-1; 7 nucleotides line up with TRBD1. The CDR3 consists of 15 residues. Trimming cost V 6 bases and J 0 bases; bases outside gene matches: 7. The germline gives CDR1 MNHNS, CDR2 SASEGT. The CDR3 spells CASSVDRAMNTEAFF. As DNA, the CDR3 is TGTGCCAGCAGCGTAGACAGGGCTATGAACACTGAAGCTTTCTTT.

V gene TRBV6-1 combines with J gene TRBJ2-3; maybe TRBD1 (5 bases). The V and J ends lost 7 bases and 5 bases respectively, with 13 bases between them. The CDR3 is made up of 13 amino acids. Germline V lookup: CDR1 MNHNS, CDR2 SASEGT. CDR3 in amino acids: CASTRVREDTQYF. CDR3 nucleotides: TGTGCCAGCACCCGTGTCAGGGAAGATACGCAGTATTTT.

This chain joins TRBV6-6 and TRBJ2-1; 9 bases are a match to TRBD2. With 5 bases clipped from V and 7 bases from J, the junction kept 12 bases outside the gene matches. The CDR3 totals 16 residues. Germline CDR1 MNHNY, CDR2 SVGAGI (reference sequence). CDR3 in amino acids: CASSHFRGGAINEQFF. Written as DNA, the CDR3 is TGTGCCAGCAGTCACTTTCGCGGGGGGGCCATTAATGAGCAGTTCTTC.

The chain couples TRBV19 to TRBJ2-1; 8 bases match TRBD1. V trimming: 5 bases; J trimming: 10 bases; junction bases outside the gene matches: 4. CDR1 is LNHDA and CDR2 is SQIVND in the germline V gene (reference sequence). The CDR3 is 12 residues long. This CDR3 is CASSDRGLEQFF. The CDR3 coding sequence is TGTGCCAGTAGTGACAGGGGATTAGAGCAGTTCTTC.